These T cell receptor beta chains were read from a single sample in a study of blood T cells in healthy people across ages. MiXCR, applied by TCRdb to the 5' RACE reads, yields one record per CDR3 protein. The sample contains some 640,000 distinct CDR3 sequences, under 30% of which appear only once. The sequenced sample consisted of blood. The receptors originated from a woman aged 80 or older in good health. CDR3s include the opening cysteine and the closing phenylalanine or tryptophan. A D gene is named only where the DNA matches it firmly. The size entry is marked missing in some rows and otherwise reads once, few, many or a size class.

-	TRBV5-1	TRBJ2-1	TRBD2	CASSSESSGVRLNEQFF	TGTGCCAGCAGCTCGGAGTCTAGCGGGGTTCGCCTCAATGAGCAGTTCTTC
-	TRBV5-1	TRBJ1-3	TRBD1	CASSPVGQTNSGNTIYF	TGCGCCAGCAGCCCGGTGGGACAGACGAACTCTGGAAACACCATATATTTT
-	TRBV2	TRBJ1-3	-	CASRTGTLGNTIYF	TGTGCCAGCAGAACCGGGACGCTGGGAAACACCATATATTTT
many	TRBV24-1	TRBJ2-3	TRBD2	CATGLAGNPDTQYF	TGTGCCACCGGACTAGCGGGGAATCCAGATACGCAGTATTTT
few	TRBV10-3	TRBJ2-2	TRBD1	CAIRGDSAAGELFF	TGTGCCATCAGGGGGGACAGTGCGGCCGGGGAGCTGTTTTTT
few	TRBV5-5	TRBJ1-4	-	CASSRHDAGANEKLFF	TGTGCCAGCAGCCGACATGATGCAGGGGCTAATGAAAAACTGTTTTTT
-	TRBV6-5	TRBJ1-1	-	CASSYSGAGNTEAFF	TGTGCCAGCAGTTACTCCGGGGCAGGGAACACTGAAGCTTTCTTT
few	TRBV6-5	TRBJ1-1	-	CASSSGGKNTEAFF	TGTGCCAGCAGCTCGGGGGGGAAGAACACTGAAGCTTTCTTT
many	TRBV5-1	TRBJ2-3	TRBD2	CASSWDTGTSGSSSTDTQYF	TGCGCCAGCAGCTGGGATACCGGGACTAGCGGGAGCTCAAGCACAGATACGCAGTATTTT
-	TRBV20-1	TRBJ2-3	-	CSARKEGTDTQYF	TGCAGTGCTAGAAAAGAGGGCACAGATACGCAGTATTTT
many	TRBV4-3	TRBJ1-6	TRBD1	CASSHGTAADSPLHF	TGCGCCAGCAGCCATGGGACAGCCGCCGATTCACCCCTCCACTTT
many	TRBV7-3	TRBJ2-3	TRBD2	CASSSAGGKDTQYF	TGTGCCAGCAGCTCAGCGGGGGGAAAAGATACGCAGTATTTT
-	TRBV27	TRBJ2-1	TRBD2	CASTIAGGSNEQFF	TGTGCCAGCACCATAGCGGGAGGGTCCAATGAGCAGTTCTTC
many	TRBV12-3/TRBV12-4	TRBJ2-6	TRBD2	CASTRINFSGGPSGANVLTF	TGTGCCAGCACCAGAATAAATTTTAGCGGGGGACCCTCTGGGGCCAACGTCCTGACTTTC
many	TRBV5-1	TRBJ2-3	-	CASSPRTSLAYTDTQYF	TGCGCCAGCAGCCCTAGGACCTCGCTGGCGTACACAGATACGCAGTATTTT
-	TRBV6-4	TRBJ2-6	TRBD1	CASSGDRGGANVLTF	TGTGCCAGCAGTGGGGACAGGGGTGGGGCCAACGTCCTGACTTTC
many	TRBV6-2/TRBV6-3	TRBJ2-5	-	CASSYSRIAAASGETQYF	TGTGCCAGCAGTTACTCTCGGATAGCGGCGGCGTCCGGGGAGACCCAGTACTTC
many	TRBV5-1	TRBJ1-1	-	CASSGDFGTEAFF	TGCGCCAGCAGCGGGGACTTCGGGACTGAAGCTTTCTTT
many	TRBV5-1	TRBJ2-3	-	CASSLEGQPNTDTQYF	TGCGCCAGCAGCTTGGAGGGACAACCCAACACAGATACGCAGTATTTT
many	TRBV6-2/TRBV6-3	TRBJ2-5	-	CASCSLETQYF	TGTGCCAGCTGTTCCCTCGAGACCCAGTACTTC
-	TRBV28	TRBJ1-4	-	CASNGQNEKLFF	TGTGCCAGCAACGGACAGAATGAAAAACTGTTTTTT
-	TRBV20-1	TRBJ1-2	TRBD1	CSARSGTVYGYTF	TGCAGTGCTAGATCAGGGACAGTGTATGGCTACACCTTC
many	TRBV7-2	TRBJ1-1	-	CASSFRTGNTEAFF	TGTGCCAGCAGCTTTCGGACGGGGAACACTGAAGCTTTCTTT
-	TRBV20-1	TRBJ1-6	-	CSARDEGPASPLHF	TGCAGTGCTAGAGACGAAGGACCGGCTTCACCCCTCCACTTT
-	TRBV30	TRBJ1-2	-	CAWSRRGAPNYGYTF	TGTGCCTGGAGTCGGAGGGGGGCACCTAACTATGGCTACACCTTC
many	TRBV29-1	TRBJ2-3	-	CSVAWTSTDTQYF	TGCAGCGTTGCCTGGACAAGCACAGATACGCAGTATTTT
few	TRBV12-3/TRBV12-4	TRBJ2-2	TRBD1	CASSSGQGEGTGELFF	TGTGCCAGCAGTTCCGGACAGGGGGAAGGTACCGGGGAGCTGTTTTTT
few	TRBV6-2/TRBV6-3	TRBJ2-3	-	CASTIELKRDTQYF	TGTGCCAGCACCATTGAACTAAAACGGGATACGCAGTATTTT
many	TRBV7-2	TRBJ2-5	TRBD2	CASSPQRGGQETQYF	TGTGCCAGCAGCCCACAGCGGGGGGGCCAAGAGACCCAGTACTTC
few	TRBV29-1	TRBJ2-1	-	CSASPMGEQFF	TGCAGCGCCTCCCCCATGGGTGAGCAGTTCTTC
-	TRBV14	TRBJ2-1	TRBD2	CASSQVAGGPGEQFF	TGTGCCAGCAGCCAAGTTGCGGGGGGGCCTGGTGAGCAGTTCTTC
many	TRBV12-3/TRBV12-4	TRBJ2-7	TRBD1	CASRQLGQGTYEQYF	TGTGCCAGCAGACAGTTGGGACAGGGGACCTACGAGCAGTACTTC
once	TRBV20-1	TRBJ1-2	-	CSARNTGRNYGYTF	TGCAGTGCTAGAAACACGGGACGTAATTATGGCTACACCTTC
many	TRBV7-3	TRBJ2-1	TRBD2	CASSLGGGPTENEQFF	TGTGCCAGCAGCTTAGGCGGGGGACCGACGGAAAATGAGCAGTTCTTC
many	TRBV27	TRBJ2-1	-	CASSFKAGPISSSYNEQFF	TGTGCCAGCAGTTTCAAGGCGGGGCCCATATCGAGCTCCTACAATGAGCAGTTCTTC
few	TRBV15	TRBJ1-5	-	CATSRDQGEPQHF	TGTGCCACCAGCAGAGATCAGGGCGAACCCCAGCATTTT
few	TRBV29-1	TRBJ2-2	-	CSVEVPRGGNTGELFF	TGCAGCGTTGAGGTCCCCAGGGGCGGGAACACCGGGGAGCTGTTTTTT
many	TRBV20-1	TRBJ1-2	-	CSATGVNYGYTF	TGCAGTGCTACAGGGGTAAACTATGGCTACACCTTC
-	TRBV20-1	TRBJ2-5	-	CSANGLGNEQYF	TGCAGTGCTAACGGGTTGGGCAATGAGCAGTACTTC
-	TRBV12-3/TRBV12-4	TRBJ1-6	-	CASSLRQVDNSPLHF	TGTGCCAGCAGTTTACGTCAGGTTGATAATTCACCCCTCCACTTT
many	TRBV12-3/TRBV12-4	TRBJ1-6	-	CASRASANSPLHF	TGTGCCAGCAGAGCTTCGGCGAATTCACCCCTCCACTTT
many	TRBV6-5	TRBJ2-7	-	CASSYSVGGHLSYEQYF	TGTGCCAGCAGTTACTCCGTCGGCGGACACCTCTCCTACGAGCAGTACTTC
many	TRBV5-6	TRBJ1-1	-	CASSLASFNTEAFF	TGTGCCAGCAGCTTGGCCTCCTTTAACACTGAAGCTTTCTTT
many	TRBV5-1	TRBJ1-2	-	CASSLAAGYGYTF	TGCGCCAGCAGCTTGGCCGCAGGCTATGGCTACACCTTC
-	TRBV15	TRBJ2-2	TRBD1	CATSSTGTGVYTGELFF	TGTGCCACCAGCAGCACCGGGACAGGGGTGTACACCGGGGAGCTGTTTTTT
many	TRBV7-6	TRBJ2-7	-	CASSSGNTYEQYF	TGTGCCAGCAGCTCCGGGAACACCTACGAGCAGTACTTC